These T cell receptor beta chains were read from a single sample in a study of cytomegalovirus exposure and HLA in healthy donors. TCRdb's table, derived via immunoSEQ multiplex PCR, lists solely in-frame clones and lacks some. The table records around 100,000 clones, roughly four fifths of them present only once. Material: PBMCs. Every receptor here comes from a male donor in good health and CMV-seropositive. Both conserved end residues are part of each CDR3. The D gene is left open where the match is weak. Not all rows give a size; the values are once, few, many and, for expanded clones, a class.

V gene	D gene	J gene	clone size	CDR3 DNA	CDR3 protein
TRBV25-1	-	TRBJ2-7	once	TGTGCCAGCAGTCCTACCTCAGGTCGGGGGCAGTACTTC	CASSPTSGRGQYF
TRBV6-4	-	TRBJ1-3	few	TGTGCCAGCAATCTCGACAGGCCTCACTCTGGAAACACCATATATTTT	CASNLDRPHSGNTIYF
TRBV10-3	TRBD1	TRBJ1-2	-	TGTGCCATCAGTGAGTCATCAGGGGGCGCGGTTGGGAGTGGCTACACCTTC	CAISESSGGAVGSGYTF
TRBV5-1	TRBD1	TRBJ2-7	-	TGCGCCAGCAGCTTGGGACAGGGGGCCTACGAGCAGTACTTC	CASSLGQGAYEQYF
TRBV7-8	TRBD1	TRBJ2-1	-	TGTGCCAGCAGCCCAGGGGGTGCGGGCAGCTCCTACAATGAGCAGTTCTTC	CASSPGGAGSSYNEQFF
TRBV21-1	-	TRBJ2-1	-	TGTGCCAGCAGCAGGGGAGCGGGTGGGGGTCACAATGAGCAGTTCTTC	CASSRGAGGGHNEQFF
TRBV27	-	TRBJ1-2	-	TGTGCCAGCGGACCGGGAGCTAACTATGGCTACACCTTC	CASGPGANYGYTF
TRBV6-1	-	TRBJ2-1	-	TGTGCCAGCAGCGCCCTCCCGGGAGTACGTTTCTTC	CASSALPGVRFF
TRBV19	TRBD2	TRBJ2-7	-	TGTGCCAGTAGCAAACTAGCGGGAGGAGACTACGAGCAGTACTTC	CASSKLAGGDYEQYF
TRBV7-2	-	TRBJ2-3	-	TGTGCCAGCAGCTTACCCCCTACAGGGTGGACATCAGATACGCAGTATTTT	CASSLPPTGWTSDTQYF
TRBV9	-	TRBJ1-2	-	TGTGCCAGCAGCGGGGGGGGGTATGGCTACACCTTC	CASSGGGYGYTF
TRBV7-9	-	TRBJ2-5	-	TGTGCCAGCAGCTTAGTCGGGGTATACCAAGAGACCCAGTACTTC	CASSLVGVYQETQYF
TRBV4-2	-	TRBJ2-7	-	TGTGCCAGCAGCTACTCGACTAAGCCAGCCACGATGGGAGAGCAGTACTTC	CASSYSTKPATMGEQYF
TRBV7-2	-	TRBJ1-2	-	TGTGCCAGCAGCTTAGTGCGGAGCCTTAACTATGGCTACACCTTC	CASSLVRSLNYGYTF
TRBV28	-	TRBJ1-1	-	TGTGCCAGCATGAGGAACACTGAAGCTTTCTTT	CASMRNTEAFF
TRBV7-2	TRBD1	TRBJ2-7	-	TGTGCCAGCAGCAGGGACAGGGATGGCTACGAGCAGTACTTC	CASSRDRDGYEQYF
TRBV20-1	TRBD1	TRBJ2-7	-	TGCAGTGTCTTCAGGGGGTACGAGCAGTACTTC	CSVFRGYEQYF
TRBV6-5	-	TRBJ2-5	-	TGTGCCAGCAAGGGGAATTGGGAGACCCAGTACTTC	CASKGNWETQYF
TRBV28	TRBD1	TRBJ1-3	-	TGTGCCAGCAATACCGGGACAGGGGGCTCTGGAAACACCATATATTTT	CASNTGTGGSGNTIYF
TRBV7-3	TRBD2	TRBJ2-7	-	TGTGCCAGCAGCCCCCAACTAGCGGGAGTCTACGAGCAGTACTTC	CASSPQLAGVYEQYF
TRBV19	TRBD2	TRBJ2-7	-	TGTGCCAGTGGACTAGCGGGAGGCGAGCAGTACTTC	CASGLAGGEQYF
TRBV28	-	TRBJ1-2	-	TGTGCCAGCAGTTTACCCCTTTCTGGCTACACCTTC	CASSLPLSGYTF
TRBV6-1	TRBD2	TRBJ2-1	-	TGTGCCAGCAGTCAGACTAGCCTCCCTTACAATGAGCAGTTCTTC	CASSQTSLPYNEQFF
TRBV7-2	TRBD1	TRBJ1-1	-	TGTGCCAGCAGCTTGGGAGGGACAGGGAGGGTTGGGTCTTTT	CASSLGGTGRVGSF
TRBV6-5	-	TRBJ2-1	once	TGTGCCAGCAGTTACCGGTGGCGGTCCTACAATGAGCAGTTCTTC	CASSYRWRSYNEQFF
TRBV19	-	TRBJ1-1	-	TGTGCCAGTAGTATACCAGGAGGGCTCGCCGAAGCTTTCTTT	CASSIPGGLAEAFF
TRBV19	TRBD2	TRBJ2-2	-	TGTGCCAGTAGTATTAGCGGGAGGGCCCTCGGGGAGCTGTTTTTT	CASSISGRALGELFF
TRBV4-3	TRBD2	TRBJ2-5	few	TGCGCCAGCAGCCCGGGACTAACTATACGAGAGACCCAGTACTTC	CASSPGLTIRETQYF
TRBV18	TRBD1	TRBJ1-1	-	TGTGCCAGCTCACCTTTTTCTGAGGGGGCTGCTGAAGCTTTCTTT	CASSPFSEGAAEAFF
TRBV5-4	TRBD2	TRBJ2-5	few	TGTGCCAGCAAAGGGACTAGCGGTTCCCAAGAGACCCAGTACTTC	CASKGTSGSQETQYF
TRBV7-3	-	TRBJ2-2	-	TGTGCCAGCAGCCCGTTCGGCACGGGAGTCCCCGGGGAGCTGTTTTTT	CASSPFGTGVPGELFF
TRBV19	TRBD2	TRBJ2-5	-	TGTGCCAGTACGTCCAGCGGGAGTGGAGAGACCCAGTACTTC	CASTSSGSGETQYF
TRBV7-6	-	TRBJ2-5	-	TGTGCCAGCAGCTCACGACAGGATGGGGAGCAGTACTTC	CASSSRQDGEQYF
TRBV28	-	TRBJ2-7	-	TGTGCCAGCAGTTTAAGGCAGGGATCCTACGAGCAGTACTTC	CASSLRQGSYEQYF
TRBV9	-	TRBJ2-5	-	TGTGCCAGCAGCACCTGGGGGGGCGGGGAGACCCAGTACTTC	CASSTWGGGETQYF
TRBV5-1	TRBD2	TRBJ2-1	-	TGCGCCAGCAGCTCGACTAGCGGGAGCGATGAGCAGTTCTTC	CASSSTSGSDEQFF
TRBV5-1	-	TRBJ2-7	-	TGCGCCAGCAGACCCTTACTGAGCTCCTACGAGCAGTACTTC	CASRPLLSSYEQYF